Sequencing of this TCR beta chain was carried out in a study of shared clonotypes between healthy human individuals. Looking at the study overall: Per-donor plates numbered three CD4 naive, three CD4 memory, two CD8 naive and one CD8 memory. Study results and limitations: Relative to memory subsets, naive subsets generally showed larger estimated richness.

The CDR3 runs 17 residues. Germline V CDR1 and CDR2: KGHSH, LQKENI. V lost 3 bases, J lost 1 base, and 15 bases lay in between. From CD4+ cells came CD45RA+ naive and CD45RA-negative memory subsets. Worth noting for this clone: Its antigen is not known.

The assay ran at deep level. Sequencing was performed with immunoSEQ multiplex PCR; in TCRdb, only in-frame clones are kept and a portion is missing. The sample lists hundreds of thousands of clones; around two thirds were seen once. The sequence was collected from a woman aged 25 to 39 in good health. V usage is TRBV18 and J usage is TRBJ2-2, with TRBD2 as a possible D gene (5 bases). The source material was memory CD4+ T cells sorted from blood. Subset given: CD45RA-negative fraction. The CDR3: CASSPRLGSENTGELFF. The CDR3, as DNA: TGTGCCAGCTCACCCCGATTGGGTAGCGAGAACACCGGGGAGCTGTTTTTT.